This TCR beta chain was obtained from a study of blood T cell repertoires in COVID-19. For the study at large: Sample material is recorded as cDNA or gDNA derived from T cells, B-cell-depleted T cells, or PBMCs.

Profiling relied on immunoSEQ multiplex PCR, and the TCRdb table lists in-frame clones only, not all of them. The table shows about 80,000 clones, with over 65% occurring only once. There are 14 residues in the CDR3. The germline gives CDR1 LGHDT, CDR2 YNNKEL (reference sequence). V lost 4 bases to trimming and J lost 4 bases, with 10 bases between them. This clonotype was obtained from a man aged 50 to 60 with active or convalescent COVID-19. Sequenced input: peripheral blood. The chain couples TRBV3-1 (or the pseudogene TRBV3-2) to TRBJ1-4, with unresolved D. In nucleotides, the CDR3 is TGTGCCAGCAGCCCCCGGCGGGGTAATGAAAAACTGTTTTTT. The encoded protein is CASSPRRGNEKLFF.